The next 16 T cell receptor beta chains were all read from a single sample in a study of human T cells and chemical hapten exposure. Each CDR3 protein is one row after TCRdb ran MiXCR on the RACE reads. This table holds about 82,000 distinct CDR3 sequences, about 6.3% found once. Documented time point: patch test 2, 6 weeks after DPC sensitization. Treatment defined: therapeutic diphenylcyclopropenone sensitization with weekly scalp DPC. The specimen was whole blood, collected in connection with sensitization to the hapten diphenylcyclopropenone (DPC). Receptor source: a woman aged 30 to 39 with alopecia areata. Some clones in this sample may be carry-over from other donors' samples.

The chain recombines TRBV7-6 with TRBJ2-3; 9 positions match TRBD2. Germline CDR1 is SGHVS and CDR2 is FNYEAQ. The CDR3 spans 16 residues. V lost 3 bases and J lost 2; bases outside the gene matches: 6. CDR3 in amino acids: CASSLVTSGVTDTQYF. DNA of the CDR3: TGTGCCAGCAGCTTGGTGACTAGCGGAGTCACAGATACGCAGTATTTT.

This clonotype was found many times. The chain has TRBV3-1 and TRBJ1-3; 7 bases align to TRBD1. The CDR3 runs to 16 residues. The J segment lost 0 bases and the V segment lost 3 bases, leaving 5 bases of the junction unmatched. Germline CDR1 is LGHDT and CDR2 is YNNKEL (reference sequence). The CDR3 sequence: CASSQQYRGSGNTIYF. CDR3 sequence (DNA): TGTGCCAGCAGCCAGCAATACAGGGGCTCTGGAAACACCATATATTTT.

This clonotype was seen only a few times. The chain couples TRBV6-2 or TRBV6-3 to TRBJ1-1; D is ambiguous. Germline lookup yields CDR1 MNHEY and CDR2 SVGEGT. The CDR3 consists of 12 residues. V lost 5 bases, J lost 1 base, and 5 bases lay in between. CDR3 bases: TGTGCCAGCAGTGAAAGGAACACTGAAGCTTTCTTT. As protein: CASSERNTEAFF.

In its sample, this clonotype was seen many times. The chain couples TRBV12-3 or TRBV12-4 to TRBJ1-6; the D gene is possibly TRBD1 (5 bases). The CDR3 has 14 residues. The V end lost 6 bases, the J end lost 11 bases, and 17 bases lay between the germline ends. The CDR3 nucleotides read TGTGCCAGCAGCTCCGGGACCGCCAGTCCACCCCTCCACTTT. Translating gives CASSSGTASPPLHF.

Ten or more counts support this clonotype. This sequence joins TRBV27 and TRBJ2-2; D call uncertain. The V gene lost 4 bases and the J gene lost 2 bases, with 8 bases spanning the gap. From germline, CDR1 is MNHEY and CDR2 SMNVEV (reference sequence). CDR3 length: 14 amino acids. The CDR3, as DNA: TGTGCCAGCAGTTCCAGCGCTAACACCGGGGAGCTGTTTTTT. Translation: CASSSSANTGELFF.

V and J are TRBV3-1 and TRBJ2-5; D is unclear. The CDR3 loop spans 15 amino acids. Per germline, CDR1 LGHDT and CDR2 YNNKEL (reference sequence). V lost 0 bases and J 5 bases, leaving 13 bases between the germline ends. This CDR3 reads CASSQDVSVGETQYF. Written as DNA, the CDR3 is TGTGCCAGCAGCCAAGATGTCTCGGTCGGGGAGACCCAGTACTTC.

Many counts were recorded for this clonotype. V usage is TRBV15 and J usage is TRBJ2-1, with 14 bases matching TRBD2. Unmatched junction bases numbered 10, after V lost 3 bases and J lost 9 bases. The V gene's germline CDR1 is LNHNV and CDR2 YYDKDF (reference sequence). There are 17 residues in the CDR3. The CDR3 protein is CATSSPSGLAGVGEQFF. The CDR3 DNA sequence: TGTGCCACCAGCAGTCCATCGGGACTAGCGGGGGTGGGTGAGCAGTTCTTC.

This clonotype has just a few counts. With a much larger clone just one base away, this may be a read error. The chain couples TRBV7-2 to TRBJ2-3; 8 positions agree with TRBD2. The germline V gene encodes CDR1 SGHTA and CDR2 FQGNSA. The V segment lost 2 bases and the J segment 5 bases; nucleotides outside the gene matches: 6. The CDR3 extends over 15 amino acids. The CDR3 sequence: CASSLNGGGRDTQYF. The CDR3 nucleotides read TGTGCCAGCAGCTTAAACGGGGGGGGCCGAGATACGCAGTATTTT.

This clonotype has ten or more counts. The J gene is TRBJ2-3, the V gene TRBV18; possible D gene TRBD2, 6 bases. V was cut by 4 bases and J by 5 bases, with 10 bases left in between. This CDR3 contains 13 residues. Germline CDR1 reads KGHSH; CDR2 reads LQKENI. CDR3 nucleotides: TGTGCCAGCTCACATCGGAGGGAAGATACGCAGTATTTT. Translation gives CASSHRREDTQYF.

This clonotype was counted many times. The chain combines TRBV30 with TRBJ1-2; a possible D gene is TRBD1 (5 bases). The germline V gene encodes CDR1 GTSNPN and CDR2 SVGIG (reference sequence). The CDR3 has 15 residues. V lost 3 bases, J lost 0 bases, and 14 bases lay in between. The DNA for the CDR3 is TGTGCCTGGAGGGGTGGCGACAGAGCTAACTATGGCTACACCTTC. Amino acid sequence: CAWRGGDRANYGYTF.

This clonotype showed up many times. The J gene is TRBJ2-7, the V gene TRBV30; tentatively, D is TRBD2 (6 bases). Trimming removed 0 bases at V and 7 bases at J, with 10 bases between. From germline, CDR1 is GTSNPN and CDR2 SVGIG (reference sequence). The CDR3 runs 12 residues. CDR3 DNA sequence: TGTGCCTGGAGTGTACGGGGGTGGGAGCAGTACTTC. Encoded protein: CAWSVRGWEQYF.

This clonotype was seen repeatedly, ten times or more. The V and J genes are TRBV20-1 and TRBJ1-3, with a tentative D call TRBD1 (6 bases). Germline V gene data show CDR1 as DFQATT and CDR2 as SNEGSKA (reference sequence). This CDR3 comprises 12 residues. Trimming shortened V by 3 bases and J by 9 bases, and 12 bases separated the two germline ends. The CDR3 region has the DNA TGCAGTGCTAGTCCAGGGGAGACCACCATATATTTT. Residues: CSASPGETTIYF.

This clonotype showed up many times. The chain uses TRBV2 and TRBJ1-3, with unresolved D. This CDR3 comprises 14 residues. CDR1 is SNHLY, CDR2 FYNNEI, per germline. V lost 2 bases to trimming and J lost 3 bases, with 8 bases between them. The CDR3 is CASSEQAFGNTIYF. In nucleotides, the CDR3 is TGTGCCAGCAGTGAACAGGCCTTTGGAAACACCATATATTTT.

This clonotype was seen at least ten times. CDR3 bases: TGCGCCAGCAGCCAAGGGTCGTGGGGCCTAAATGAGCAGTTCTTC. Protein: CASSQGSWGLNEQFF. The chain combines TRBV4-1 with TRBJ2-1; weak D call: TRBD1 (5 bases). V was pared by 1 base and J by 7 bases, with 14 bases between. CDR1 and CDR2 (germline): MGHRA, YSYEKL. CDR3 length equals 15 residues.

This clonotype has a count of ten or more. The CDR3 nucleotides are TGTGCCAGCAGTCTACAGGTCATTAATGAAAAACTGTTTTTT. Residues: CASSLQVINEKLFF. This chain connects TRBV12-3 or TRBV12-4 to TRBJ1-4, with a tentative D call TRBD1 (5 bases). The germline V and J ends were trimmed by 5 bases and 4 bases, with 11 bases remaining between them. CDR3 length: 14 residues.

About this clonotype itself: This may be a read error: a much more frequent sequence differs by one nucleotide. The V gene is TRBV19, the J gene TRBJ1-2; 9 nucleotides agree with TRBD1. The CDR3 has 13 residues. Germline V gives CDR1 LNHDA, CDR2 SQIVND (reference sequence). The CDR3 reads CTTRDRENYGYTF. The DNA for the CDR3 is TGTACCACCCGGGACAGGGAAAACTATGGCTACACCTTC.